This T cell receptor beta chain comes out of a study of T cell responses to AZD1222 COVID-19 vaccine. Whole-study findings and limits: Spike-wide vaccine-associated CD4 TCRs dominated at 160-218 and 743-854.

The CDR3 is made up of 13 amino acids. Trimming removed 2 bases from V and 6 bases from J, with 10 bases in between. Per germline, CDR1 LNHDA and CDR2 SQIVND (reference sequence). Produced via immunoSEQ multiplex PCR; TCRdb's table is partial and in-frame only. The sample includes some 200,000 clones, under 95% seen only once; the top ten take roughly 1%. Notes on this clone: Its antigen is unidentified.

The chain links TRBV19 to TRBJ1-2; no firm D call. Sequenced material: peripheral blood, taken on day 0 of MenACWY control vaccination. This TCR was recovered from an adult in good health. The CDR3 reads CASSISREDGYTF. CDR3 DNA: TGTGCCAGTAGTATAAGTCGGGAAGATGGCTACACCTTC.